There are many counts of the clone carrying this T cell receptor (beta chain). Using unique molecular identifiers, the investigators prepared the TCRbeta library. TCRdb independently ran MiXCR on the PCR reads; one entry per CDR3 protein. The sample yields around 340,000 distinct CDR3 sequences, about an eighth seen once. Germline-derived CDR1 and CDR2 are LGHNA and YSLEER. The CDR3 has 13 amino acids. Trimming removed 4 bases from V and 5 bases from J, with 9 bases in between. This sample was included in a study of T-cell reconstitution after alpha-beta-depleted transplantation in children. V is TRBV4-3 and J is TRBJ2-1; the D is unclear. Sequenced here: PBMCs, sampled from the stem cell graft. This clonotype was sampled from a human donor who donated a stem cell graft to a child with Fanconi anemia. The CDR3 region is CASSRIPNNEQFF. CDR3 DNA: TGCGCCAGCAGCCGAATTCCAAACAATGAGCAGTTCTTC.